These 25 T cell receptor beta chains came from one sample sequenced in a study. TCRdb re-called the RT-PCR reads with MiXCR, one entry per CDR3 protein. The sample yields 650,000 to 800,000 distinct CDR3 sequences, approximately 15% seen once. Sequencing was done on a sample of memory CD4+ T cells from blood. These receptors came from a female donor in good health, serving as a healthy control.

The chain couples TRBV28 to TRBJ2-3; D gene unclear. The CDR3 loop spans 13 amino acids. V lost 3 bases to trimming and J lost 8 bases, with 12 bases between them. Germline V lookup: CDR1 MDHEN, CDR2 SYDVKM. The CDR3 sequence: CASSFLDQSTQYF. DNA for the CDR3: TGTGCCAGCAGTTTCCTCGATCAGAGTACGCAGTATTTT. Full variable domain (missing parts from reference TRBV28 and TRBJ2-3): DVKVTQSSRYLVKRTGEKVFLECVQDMDHENMFWYRQDPGLGLRLIYFSYDVKMKEKGDIPEGYSVSREKKERFSLILESASTNQTSMYLCASSFLDQSTQYFGPGTRLTVL.

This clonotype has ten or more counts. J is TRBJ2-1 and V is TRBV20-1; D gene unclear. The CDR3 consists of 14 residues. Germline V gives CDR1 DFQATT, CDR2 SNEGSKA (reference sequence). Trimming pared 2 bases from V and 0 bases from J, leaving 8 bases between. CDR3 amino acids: CSARTFSSYNEQFF. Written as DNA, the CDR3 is TGCAGTGCTAGAACATTCAGCTCCTACAATGAGCAGTTCTTC.

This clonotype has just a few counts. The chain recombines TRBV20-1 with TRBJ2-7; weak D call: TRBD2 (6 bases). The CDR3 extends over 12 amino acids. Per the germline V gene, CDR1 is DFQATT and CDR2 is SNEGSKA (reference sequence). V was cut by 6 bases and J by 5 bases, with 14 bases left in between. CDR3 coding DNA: TGCAGTGCGAAGGAGGGTTGGGACGAGCAGTACTTC. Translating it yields CSAKEGWDEQYF.

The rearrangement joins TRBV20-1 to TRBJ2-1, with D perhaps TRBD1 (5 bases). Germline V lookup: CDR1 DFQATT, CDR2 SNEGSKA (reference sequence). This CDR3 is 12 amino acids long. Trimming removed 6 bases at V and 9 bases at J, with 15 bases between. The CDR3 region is CSAERQGSEQFF. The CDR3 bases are TGCAGTGCCGAGAGGCAGGGTAGTGAGCAGTTCTTC.

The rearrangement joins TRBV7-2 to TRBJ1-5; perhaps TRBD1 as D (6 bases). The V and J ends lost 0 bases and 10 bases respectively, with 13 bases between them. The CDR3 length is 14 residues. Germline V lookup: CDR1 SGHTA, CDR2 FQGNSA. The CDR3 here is CASSLAMSGAPQHF. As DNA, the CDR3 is TGTGCCAGCAGCTTAGCCATGTCAGGGGCTCCCCAGCATTTT.

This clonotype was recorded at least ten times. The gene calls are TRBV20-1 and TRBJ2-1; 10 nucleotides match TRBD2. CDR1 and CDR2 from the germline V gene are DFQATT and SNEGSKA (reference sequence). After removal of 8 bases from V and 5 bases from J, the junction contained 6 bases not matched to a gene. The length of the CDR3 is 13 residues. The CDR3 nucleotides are TGCAGTTGGACTAGCGGAAGGAACAATGAGCAGTTCTTC. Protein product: CSWTSGRNNEQFF.

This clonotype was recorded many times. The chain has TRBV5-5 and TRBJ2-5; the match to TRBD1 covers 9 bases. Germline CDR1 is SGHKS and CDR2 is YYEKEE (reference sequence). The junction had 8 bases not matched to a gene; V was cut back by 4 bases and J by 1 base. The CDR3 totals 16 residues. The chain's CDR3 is CASSIGTGTLQETQYF. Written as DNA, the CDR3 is TGTGCCAGCAGCATCGGGACAGGGACCCTCCAAGAGACCCAGTACTTC. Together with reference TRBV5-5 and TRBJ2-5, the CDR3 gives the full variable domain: DAGVTQSPTHLIKTRGQQVTLRCSPISGHKSVSWYQQVLGQGPQFIFQYYEKEERGRGNFPDRFSARQFPNYSSELNVNALLLGDSALYLCASSIGTGTLQETQYFGPGTRLLVL.

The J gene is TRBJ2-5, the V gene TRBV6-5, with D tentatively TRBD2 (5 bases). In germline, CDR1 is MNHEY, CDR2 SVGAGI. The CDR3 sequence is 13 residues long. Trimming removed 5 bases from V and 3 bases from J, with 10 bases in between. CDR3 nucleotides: TGTGCCAGCAGTCCCGGGATCAAAGAGACCCAGTACTTC. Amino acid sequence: CASSPGIKETQYF.

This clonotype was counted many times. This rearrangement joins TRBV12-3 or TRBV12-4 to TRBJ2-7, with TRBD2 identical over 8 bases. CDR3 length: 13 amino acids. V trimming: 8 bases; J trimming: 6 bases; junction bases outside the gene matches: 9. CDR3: CASLRAGAGEQYF. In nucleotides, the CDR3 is TGTGCCAGCCTCCGAGCGGGAGCAGGCGAGCAGTACTTC.

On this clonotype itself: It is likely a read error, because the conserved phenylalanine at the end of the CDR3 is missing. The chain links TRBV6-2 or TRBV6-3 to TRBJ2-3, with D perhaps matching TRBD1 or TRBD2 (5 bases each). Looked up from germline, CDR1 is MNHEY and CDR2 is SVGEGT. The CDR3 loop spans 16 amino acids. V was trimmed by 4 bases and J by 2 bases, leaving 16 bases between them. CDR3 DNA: TGTGCCAGCAGTTCTGGGGACCTACTACTCACAGATACGCAGTATTTA. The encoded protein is CASSSGDLLLTDTQYL.

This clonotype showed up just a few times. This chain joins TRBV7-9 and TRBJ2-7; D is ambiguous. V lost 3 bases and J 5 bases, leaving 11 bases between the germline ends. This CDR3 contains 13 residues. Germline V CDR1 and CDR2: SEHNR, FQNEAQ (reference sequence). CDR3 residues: CASSLSRINEQYF. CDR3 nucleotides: TGTGCCAGCAGCTTGTCCAGGATCAACGAGCAGTACTTC.

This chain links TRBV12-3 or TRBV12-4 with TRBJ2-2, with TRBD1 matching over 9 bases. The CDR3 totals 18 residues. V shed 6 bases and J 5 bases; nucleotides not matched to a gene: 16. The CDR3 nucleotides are TGTGCCAGCAGCCCGCCTCGGGACAGGGTCGTTTGGACCGGGGAGCTGTTTTTT. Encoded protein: CASSPPRDRVVWTGELFF.

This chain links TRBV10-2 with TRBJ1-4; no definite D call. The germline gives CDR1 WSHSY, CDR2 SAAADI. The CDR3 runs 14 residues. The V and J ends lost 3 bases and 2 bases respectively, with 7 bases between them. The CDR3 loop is CASSDRQTNEKLFF. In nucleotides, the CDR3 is TGCGCCAGCAGTGATCGGCAGACTAATGAAAAACTGTTTTTT.

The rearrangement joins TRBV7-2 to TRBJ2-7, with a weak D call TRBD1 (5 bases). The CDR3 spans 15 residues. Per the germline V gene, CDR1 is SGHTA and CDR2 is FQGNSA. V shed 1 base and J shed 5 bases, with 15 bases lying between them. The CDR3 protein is CASSLDQGLVDEQYF. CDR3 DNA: TGTGCCAGCAGCTTAGACCAGGGCCTCGTCGACGAGCAGTACTTC.

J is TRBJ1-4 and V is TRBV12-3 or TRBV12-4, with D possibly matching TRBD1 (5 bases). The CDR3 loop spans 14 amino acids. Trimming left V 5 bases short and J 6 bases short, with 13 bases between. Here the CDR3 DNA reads TGTGCCAGCAGTCCTCGGAGGGGTGATGAAAAACTGTTTTTT. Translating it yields CASSPRRGDEKLFF.

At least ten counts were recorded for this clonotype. CDR3 sequence: CAAVPDRGRNTQYF. CDR3 sequence (DNA): TGCGCCGCTGTACCAGACAGGGGGCGCAATACGCAGTATTTT. This rearrangement joins TRBV4-1 to TRBJ2-3; 10 bases match TRBD1. The germline gives CDR1 MGHRA, CDR2 YSYEKL. The CDR3 length is 14 residues. The V segment lost 11 bases and the J segment 7 bases; nucleotides outside the gene matches: 12.

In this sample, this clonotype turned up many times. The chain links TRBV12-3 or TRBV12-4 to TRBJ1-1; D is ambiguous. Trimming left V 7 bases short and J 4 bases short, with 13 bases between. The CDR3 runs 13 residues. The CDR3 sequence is CASTLMESTEAFF. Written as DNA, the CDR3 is TGTGCCAGCACCTTAATGGAGTCCACTGAAGCTTTCTTT.

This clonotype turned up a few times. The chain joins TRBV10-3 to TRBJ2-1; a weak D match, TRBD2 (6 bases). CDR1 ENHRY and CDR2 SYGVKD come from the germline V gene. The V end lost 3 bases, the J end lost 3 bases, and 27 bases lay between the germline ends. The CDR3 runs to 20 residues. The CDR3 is CAISDLDGEEQLGSYNEQFF. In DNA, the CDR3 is TGTGCCATCAGTGATTTGGATGGCGAGGAGCAACTCGGGAGCTACAATGAGCAGTTCTTC.

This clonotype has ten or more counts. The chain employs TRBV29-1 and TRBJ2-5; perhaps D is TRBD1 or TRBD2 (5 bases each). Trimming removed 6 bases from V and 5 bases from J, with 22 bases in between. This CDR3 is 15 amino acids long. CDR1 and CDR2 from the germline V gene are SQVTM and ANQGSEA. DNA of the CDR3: TGCAGCGTGCTAATCGACAGCGGATTATGGGAGACCCAGTACTTC. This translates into CSVLIDSGLWETQYF.

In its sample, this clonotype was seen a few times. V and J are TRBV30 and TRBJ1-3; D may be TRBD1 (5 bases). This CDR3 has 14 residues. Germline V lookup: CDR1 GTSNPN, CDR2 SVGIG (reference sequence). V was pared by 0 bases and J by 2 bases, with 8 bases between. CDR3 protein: CAWSVRGPGNTIYF. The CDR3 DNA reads TGTGCCTGGAGTGTCCGGGGCCCTGGAAACACCATATATTTT.

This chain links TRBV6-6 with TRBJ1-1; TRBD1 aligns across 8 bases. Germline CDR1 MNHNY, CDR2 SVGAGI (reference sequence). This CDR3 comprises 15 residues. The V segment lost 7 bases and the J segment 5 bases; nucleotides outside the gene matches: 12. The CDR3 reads CASTAFGQGGTEAFF. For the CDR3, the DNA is TGTGCCAGCACCGCTTTTGGACAGGGAGGAACTGAAGCTTTCTTT.

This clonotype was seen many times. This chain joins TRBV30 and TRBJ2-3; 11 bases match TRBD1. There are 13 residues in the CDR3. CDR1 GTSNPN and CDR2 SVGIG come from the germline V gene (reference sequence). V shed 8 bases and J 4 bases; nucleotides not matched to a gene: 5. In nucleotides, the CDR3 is TGTGCCCGCGGGACAGGGGGGCCAGATACGCAGTATTTT. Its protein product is CARGTGGPDTQYF.

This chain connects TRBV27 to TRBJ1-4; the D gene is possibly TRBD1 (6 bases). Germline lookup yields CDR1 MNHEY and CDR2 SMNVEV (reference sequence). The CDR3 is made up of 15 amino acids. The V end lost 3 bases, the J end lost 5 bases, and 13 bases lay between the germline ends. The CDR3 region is CASSFTHRDNEKLFF. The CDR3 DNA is TGTGCCAGCAGTTTTACTCACAGGGACAATGAAAAACTGTTTTTT.

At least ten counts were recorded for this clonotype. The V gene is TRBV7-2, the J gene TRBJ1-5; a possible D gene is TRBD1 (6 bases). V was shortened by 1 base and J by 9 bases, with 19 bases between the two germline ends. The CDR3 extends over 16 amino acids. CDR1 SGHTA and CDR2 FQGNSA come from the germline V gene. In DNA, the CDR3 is TGTGCCAGCAGCTTAGGTACGGGGGCCCCTGGGGTGCCCCAGCATTTT. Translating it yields CASSLGTGAPGVPQHF. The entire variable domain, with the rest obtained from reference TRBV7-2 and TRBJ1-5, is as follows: GAGVSQSPSNKVTEKGKDVELRCDPISGHTALYWYRQSLGQGLEFLIYFQGNSAPDKSGLPSDRFSAERTGGSVSTLTIQRTQQEDSAVYLCASSLGTGAPGVPQHFGDGTRLSIL.

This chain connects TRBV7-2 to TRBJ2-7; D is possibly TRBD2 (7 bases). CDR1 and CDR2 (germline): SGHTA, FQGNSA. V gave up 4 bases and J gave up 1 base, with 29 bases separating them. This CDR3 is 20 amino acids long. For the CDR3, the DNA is TGTGCCAGCAGCTCCCCCATGGGGGGGCTAGCGGAAGGAGGTTCCTACGAGCAGTACTTC. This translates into CASSSPMGGLAEGGSYEQYF.